This T cell receptor (beta chain) was identified during a study of STAT5B mutations in CD4+ large granular lymphocyte leukemia. As for the study in general: Among healthy donors, a particular HLA allele went with more CDR3 'QG' motifs. Study-wide results and limits: Data were not HLA-matched across samples.

In regard to this clone: The target antigen is unknown.

In the study's own analysis: The detection floor for productive clonotype frequency was 2.59 x 10-5. Assay: immunoSEQ multiplex PCR; the TCRdb copy retains only in-frame clones and omits some. For V, J and clone size, that table is used; D and trimming come from the DNA. Of around 48,000 clones listed, roughly three quarters are singletons. Germline V gene sequence: CDR1 SGHTS, CDR2 YDEGEE. Trimming shortened V by 5 bases and J by 1 base, and 11 bases separated the two germline ends. The CDR3 covers 14 residues. The sequencing sample was made of CD4+ T cells from blood buffy coats. The clonotype originates from a human donor in good health. V is TRBV5-8 and J is TRBJ2-3, with D perhaps TRBD1 (5 bases). The CDR3 nucleotides read TGTGCCAGCAGTACAGGTCTGGGCACAGATACGCAGTATTTT. This codes for CASSTGLGTDTQYF.